Given below is one T cell receptor (beta chain) in context. The specificity of this receptor is unknown. The sample holds no much larger clone one base away, and base qualities are not on file. The data were obtained in a study of T cell responses to AZD1222 COVID-19 vaccine (dated by TCRdb to the early 2020s). For the wider study: AZD1222 recipients with second doses at about 4 weeks or about 12 weeks were pooled, because spike-specific TCR depth and breadth did not differ between schedules. A total of over 230 trial participants underwent TCR sequencing, of whom 207 received two doses of AZD1222 and around 26 received two doses of the MenACWY control vaccine. Trial participants were enrolled by age into 18-55, 56-69 and 70-plus year subgroups, with 148, 28 and 57 TCR-sequenced participants respectively. Study-level results and caveats: In the small 56-69-year group, the increase in depth fell short of significance, most likely because of low power. Only five to seven AZD1222 recipients were SARS-CoV-2 seropositive at baseline, limiting conclusions about previously exposed vaccinees. Participants were mostly white British and included more females than males, and it was suggested by the authors that clonal diversity may have been underestimated. After two AZD1222 doses, spike-specific TCR breadth and depth were significantly higher than at day 0 and than in MenACWY recipients. Reportedly, almost half of the unique spike-specific TCRs recognized epitopes lying outside the regions that are mutated in the B.1.351 and B.1.1.7 variants. The whole spike protein was spanned by vaccine-associated CD4 TCRs, and dominant responses were seen in regions 160-218 and 743-854. Because no samples from the day 14 peak response were available, repertoires could be characterized only after the peak T cell response.

The CDR3 regions of human TCRbeta chains were analyzed by immunosequencing. In the authors' own workflow: TCRs in the repertoires were matched against a reference library of SARS-CoV-2-specific TCRs that had been generated with the MIRA antigen-specificity platform. Breadth was defined as the fraction of unique TCRs that were SARS-CoV-2-associated, and depth was defined as the fraction of total T cells that were SARS-CoV-2-associated. Using the MIRA data, every spike-specific TCR was mapped to the spike region that the TCR reacted to and assigned to either a CD4 or a CD8 class. Log10-transformed breadth and depth values were compared by one-way ANOVA with Sidak's multiple comparisons tests. Drawn from immuneACCESS, this table holds only the in-frame rearrangements with V and J called that TCRdb kept. Clones are partly lost; checked studies trace under half to an unresolved V gene and leave the rest unexplained. The V and J calls and clone size come from that table; D and trimming were worked out from the DNA. For this sample there are tens of thousands of clones; roughly 89% appear just once. The top ten constitute approximately 4.9% of the sample.

Sample time point, as interpreted from the label and publication: baseline before first vaccination. Vaccinee samples came from UK trials COV001 and COV002, including a single-blind randomized controlled phase 2/3 trial of AZD1222 (ChAdOx1 nCoV-19) in healthy adults. Trial participant PBMC samples were collected at day 0 and day 28 after the second dose for TCRbeta chain sequencing. A distance of 5 bases separates the germline ends of V and J, which lose 2 bases and 1 base respectively. Per the germline V gene, MNHEY is the CDR1 and SVGAGI is the CDR2. The CDR3 goes from the cysteine to the phenylalanine over 13 residues. Only CDR3 DNA remains: 39 bases, in frame from the first base.

Recombination connected TRBV6-5 to TRBJ1-1; the D gene cannot be resolved reliably. This clonotype originated in an adult in good health. Sequencing used peripheral blood, obtained on day 0 of AZD1222 vaccination. The nucleotide sequence reads TGTGCCAGCAGTTACAGAAGGAACACTGAAGCTTTCTTT. Its amino acids are CASSYRRNTEAFF.